The 5 T cell receptor beta chains listed next were all sequenced from one sample in a study of blood T cell repertoires in COVID-19 (dated by TCRdb to between 2020 and 2021). Library preparation employed the immunoSEQ multiplex PCR assay. This immuneACCESS table, as held by TCRdb, lists in-frame sequences with V and J called but not all clones. Of the missing ones, under half trace to an unresolved V gene in checked studies; the others have no known cause. The sample records some 220,000 clones, 80% to 90% of which are singletons. Of the sample, 2.9% is held by the ten largest clones. Material for sequencing was peripheral blood. These receptors were collected from a man aged 45-60 years who had recovered from COVID-19.

The V call is TRBV7-9, the J call TRBJ2-5; 9 bases are a match to TRBD1. The germline V gene has CDR1 SEHNR and CDR2 FQNEAQ (reference sequence). Trimming cost V 3 bases and J 5 bases; bases outside gene matches: 7. This CDR3 has 15 residues. The CDR3 region has the DNA TGTGCCAGCAGCTTCCCACAGGGGGCGAGGGAGACCCAGTACTTC. Its protein product is CASSFPQGARETQYF.

The V gene is TRBV6-5, the J gene TRBJ1-2; D might be TRBD1 (6 bases). CDR1 is MNHEY and CDR2 is SVGAGI in the germline V gene. V shed 0 bases and J shed 6 bases, with 14 bases lying between them. The CDR3 length is 15 residues. The CDR3 sequence: CASSYSRARGNGYTF. The CDR3 DNA reads as TGTGCCAGCAGTTACTCACGGGCTAGGGGGAATGGCTACACCTTC.

The rearrangement links TRBV27 to TRBJ1-1, with D perhaps TRBD1 (6 bases). V was clipped by 4 bases and J by 3 bases, with 12 bases between them. CDR3 length: 14 residues. Germline V gene lookup returns CDR1 MNHEY and CDR2 SMNVEV (reference sequence). The CDR3 is CASSSGQTYTEAFF. Written as DNA, the CDR3 is TGTGCCAGCAGTTCGGGACAAACGTACACTGAAGCTTTCTTT.

V is TRBV2 and J is TRBJ1-4; TRBD1 might be the D (5 bases). Trimming left V 7 bases short and J 1 base short, with 19 bases between. Per the germline V gene, CDR1 is SNHLY and CDR2 is FYNNEI. The length of the CDR3 is 17 residues. The CDR3 DNA sequence: TGTGCCAGCACCCCGTGGGGGGGAGGTCGAACTAATGAAAAACTGTTTTTT. It codes for CASTPWGGGRTNEKLFF.

The chain is built from TRBV3-1 (or the pseudogene TRBV3-2) and TRBJ2-5; 14 bases are a match to TRBD2. In germline, CDR1 is LGHDT, CDR2 YNNKEL (reference sequence). This CDR3 has 18 residues. The junction had 12 bases not matched to a gene; V was cut back by 4 bases and J by 5 bases. CDR3 region: CASSLSGLAGVSFETQYF. In nucleotides, the CDR3 is TGTGCCAGCAGCCTTTCGGGACTAGCGGGAGTCAGTTTTGAGACCCAGTACTTC.